This T cell receptor beta chain was sequenced for a study of Ad26.COV2.S vaccination and SARS-CoV-2 variants. About the study: Once or twice, 56 days apart, Ad26.COV2.S was delivered intramuscularly.

Treatment indicated: roughly 20 received Ad26.COV2.S at low or high dose, single or two shots; 5 received placebo; per-sample allocation not given. Day 63 after the first injection of vaccine or placebo was the sampling time. Cohort 1b enrolled adults aged 18-55 years in Boston. The shot given was an Ad26 vector that makes Wuhan-strain SARS-CoV-2 spike. CDR3 size: 17 residues. Germline values: CDR1 KGHDR, CDR2 SFDVKD. After removal of 3 bases from V and 8 bases from J, the junction contained 9 bases not matched to a gene. The table came from immunoSEQ multiplex PCR; TCRdb's copy has only in-frame clones and leaves some out. This sample has 440,000 or so clones, with roughly 88% found just once.

Sequencing used peripheral blood, obtained in a trial of Ad26.COV2.S vaccine versus placebo. This sequence was found in a person aged 18-65 years who received the Ad26.COV2.S COVID-19 vaccine or a placebo. The V and J genes are TRBV24-1 and TRBJ1-4, with 12 nucleotides matching TRBD1. The CDR3 coding sequence is TGTGCCACCAGTGATCCCGGGACAGGGGGCGCGTCCGAAAAACTGTTTTTT. Its translation: CATSDPGTGGASEKLFF.